This is a list of T cell receptor beta chains from one sample in a study of OX40 agonist ivuxolimab in advanced cancers. Profiling relied on immunoSEQ multiplex PCR, and the TCRdb table lists in-frame clones only, not all of them. Here the sample spans tens of thousands of clones, about nine tenths being singletons. This material consisted of CD4+ or CD8+ T cells sorted from blood, taken in a trial of the OX40 agonist ivuxolimab. These receptor sequences come from an adult with an advanced solid tumor such as melanoma, head and neck, liver or kidney cancer. The CDR3 runs from the conserved cysteine through the conserved F or W. Each record gives: J gene, V gene, clone size, D gene, CDR3 DNA, CDR3 protein. A D gene is named only where the DNA matches it firmly. Clone size is not always given. Where it is, it says once, few, many or a class for expanded clones.

J gene: TRBJ2-7; V gene: TRBV4-1; clone size: NA; D gene: NA; CDR3 DNA: TGCGCCAGCAGCCAAGTTTATAGCTACGAGCAGTACTTC; CDR3 protein: CASSQVYSYEQYF
J gene: TRBJ2-7; V gene: TRBV28; clone size: NA; D gene: TRBD2; CDR3 DNA: TGTGCCAGCAGCCCCGGACTAGCGGGGGACGGGGAGCAGTACTTC; CDR3 protein: CASSPGLAGDGEQYF
J gene: TRBJ2-1; V gene: TRBV27; clone size: NA; D gene: NA; CDR3 DNA: TGTGCCAGCAGTTCTCAAGAAAGGGGCAACAATGAGCAGTTCTTC; CDR3 protein: CASSSQERGNNEQFF
J gene: TRBJ2-1; V gene: TRBV4-3; clone size: NA; D gene: TRBD2; CDR3 DNA: TGCGCCAGCAGCCAAGATGCTAGCGGGGTGAATGAGCAGTTCTTC; CDR3 protein: CASSQDASGVNEQFF
J gene: TRBJ1-2; V gene: TRBV6-1; clone size: NA; D gene: NA; CDR3 DNA: TGTGCCAGCAGTGACTTTGCCCCATCGCTAGGCTATGGCTACACCTTC; CDR3 protein: CASSDFAPSLGYGYTF
J gene: TRBJ1-2; V gene: TRBV29-1; clone size: NA; D gene: TRBD1; CDR3 DNA: TGCAGCGTTGTGGGTGGGACAGGGGTTCATGGCTACACCTTC; CDR3 protein: CSVVGGTGVHGYTF
J gene: TRBJ2-2; V gene: TRBV5-4; clone size: NA; D gene: TRBD2; CDR3 DNA: TGTGCCAGCAGCTTGGAACTAGCGTCCACCGGGGAGCTGTTTTTT; CDR3 protein: CASSLELASTGELFF
J gene: TRBJ1-1; V gene: TRBV27; clone size: NA; D gene: NA; CDR3 DNA: TGTGCCAGCAGTCCCTCCCAATCGAGGGGCAGCACTGAAGCTTTCTTT; CDR3 protein: CASSPSQSRGSTEAFF
J gene: TRBJ1-5; V gene: TRBV7-8; clone size: NA; D gene: NA; CDR3 DNA: TGTGCCAGCAGCTCTACCGACAGCTATAGCAATCAGCCCCAGCATTTT; CDR3 protein: CASSSTDSYSNQPQHF
J gene: TRBJ1-2; V gene: TRBV5-1; clone size: NA; D gene: TRBD1; CDR3 DNA: TGCGCCAGCAGTTCTTCTGACAGGGGGGCGCGGACTAGTAACTATGGCTACACCTTC; CDR3 protein: CASSSSDRGARTSNYGYTF
J gene: TRBJ1-1; V gene: TRBV2; clone size: NA; D gene: TRBD1; CDR3 DNA: TGTGCCAGAGAGGGACGGACAGGCACTGAAGCTTTCTTT; CDR3 protein: CAREGRTGTEAFF
J gene: TRBJ2-5; V gene: TRBV7-6; clone size: NA; D gene: TRBD2; CDR3 DNA: TGTGCCAGCAGCTTTGAGTGGGGGGGTCAAGAGACCCAGTACTTC; CDR3 protein: CASSFEWGGQETQYF
J gene: TRBJ2-7; V gene: TRBV19; clone size: once; D gene: NA; CDR3 DNA: TGTGCCAGTAGTACTGGAATTGACGAGCAGTACTTC; CDR3 protein: CASSTGIDEQYF
J gene: TRBJ2-7; V gene: TRBV2; clone size: once; D gene: NA; CDR3 DNA: TGTGCCAGCAGTGATCCCTCCCACGAGCAGTACTTC; CDR3 protein: CASSDPSHEQYF
J gene: TRBJ2-2; V gene: TRBV28; clone size: NA; D gene: NA; CDR3 DNA: TGTGCCACGAAAACCGGGGAGCTGTTTTTT; CDR3 protein: CATKTGELFF
J gene: TRBJ1-2; V gene: TRBV5-4; clone size: NA; D gene: NA; CDR3 DNA: TGTGCCAGCAGCATACGGCCACTCTCAAACTATGGCTACACCTTC; CDR3 protein: CASSIRPLSNYGYTF
J gene: TRBJ1-4; V gene: TRBV6-6; clone size: NA; D gene: NA; CDR3 DNA: TGTGCCAGCAGTTACCTCTCAACTAATGAAAAACTGTTTTTT; CDR3 protein: CASSYLSTNEKLFF
J gene: TRBJ2-7; V gene: TRBV9; clone size: NA; D gene: NA; CDR3 DNA: TGTGCCAGCAGCCCTGGGAACTACGAGCAGTACTTC; CDR3 protein: CASSPGNYEQYF
J gene: TRBJ2-3; V gene: TRBV5-6; clone size: NA; D gene: NA; CDR3 DNA: TGTGCCAGCACCTCTCCCATTATTGAGTGGGGGGTCAGCACAGATACGCAGTATTTT; CDR3 protein: CASTSPIIEWGVSTDTQYF
J gene: TRBJ2-3; V gene: TRBV6-5; clone size: NA; D gene: NA; CDR3 DNA: TGTGCCAGCAGTTACGGAGACACAACAGGTGCGCAGTATTTT; CDR3 protein: CASSYGDTTGAQYF
J gene: TRBJ1-2; V gene: TRBV7-9; clone size: NA; D gene: NA; CDR3 DNA: TGTGCCAGCAGCTTAGAGGTGGGGAACTATGGCTACACCTTC; CDR3 protein: CASSLEVGNYGYTF
J gene: TRBJ2-2; V gene: TRBV7-3; clone size: few; D gene: NA; CDR3 DNA: TGTGCCAGCAGCTTACGTGGTAGGGGAACCGGGGAGCTGTTTTTT; CDR3 protein: CASSLRGRGTGELFF
J gene: TRBJ2-3; V gene: TRBV6-6; clone size: NA; D gene: NA; CDR3 DNA: TGTGCCAGCAGTTACGTAAACACAGATACGCAGTATTTT; CDR3 protein: CASSYVNTDTQYF
J gene: TRBJ1-5; V gene: TRBV27; clone size: NA; D gene: NA; CDR3 DNA: TGTGCCAGCACCCCCAGGGGACCTTATAGCAATCAGCCCCAGCATTTT; CDR3 protein: CASTPRGPYSNQPQHF
J gene: TRBJ1-2; V gene: TRBV7-9; clone size: NA; D gene: NA; CDR3 DNA: TGTGCCACCGCGCATTACAGGGTACAGATCTATGGCTACACCTTC; CDR3 protein: CATAHYRVQIYGYTF
J gene: TRBJ2-7; V gene: TRBV25-1; clone size: NA; D gene: NA; CDR3 DNA: TGTGCCAGCCAGACAGCCGGCGAGCAGTACTTC; CDR3 protein: CASQTAGEQYF
J gene: TRBJ2-7; V gene: TRBV11-2; clone size: NA; D gene: NA; CDR3 DNA: TGTGCCAGCAGCTTAGAGAGTGGAAGGTTTTACTACGAGCAGTACTTC; CDR3 protein: CASSLESGRFYYEQYF
J gene: TRBJ2-1; V gene: TRBV7-2; clone size: NA; D gene: TRBD2; CDR3 DNA: TGTGCCAGCAGTAACCGACTAGCGGGCCAAACCTACAATGAGCAGTTCTTC; CDR3 protein: CASSNRLAGQTYNEQFF
J gene: TRBJ1-1; V gene: TRBV29-1; clone size: NA; D gene: NA; CDR3 DNA: TGCAGCGTCCCCAACGACAGGAGGAACACTGAAGCTTTCTTT; CDR3 protein: CSVPNDRRNTEAFF
J gene: TRBJ1-2; V gene: TRBV9; clone size: NA; D gene: NA; CDR3 DNA: TGTGCCAGCAGCGTAGCTGGGGGGTCCCCCTATGGCTACACCTTC; CDR3 protein: CASSVAGGSPYGYTF
J gene: TRBJ2-3; V gene: TRBV7-6; clone size: NA; D gene: NA; CDR3 DNA: TGTGCCAGCAGCTTAGAGGGGTATTCTAGCACAGATACGCAGTATTTT; CDR3 protein: CASSLEGYSSTDTQYF
J gene: TRBJ2-2; V gene: TRBV27; clone size: NA; D gene: NA; CDR3 DNA: TGTGCCAGCAGTTTATCGGTCGGGTATGGGCGGGAGCTGTTTTTT; CDR3 protein: CASSLSVGYGRELFF
J gene: TRBJ1-5; V gene: TRBV19; clone size: NA; D gene: NA; CDR3 DNA: TGTGCCAGTAGTATAATCTTGGTGTCTGGTATTAGCAATCAGCCCCAGCATTTT; CDR3 protein: CASSIILVSGISNQPQHF
J gene: TRBJ1-1; V gene: TRBV6-4; clone size: once; D gene: NA; CDR3 DNA: TGTGCCAGCAGTGACTCCTACGGCACTGAAGCTTTCTTT; CDR3 protein: CASSDSYGTEAFF
J gene: TRBJ1-2; V gene: TRBV10-3; clone size: NA; D gene: TRBD1; CDR3 DNA: TGTGCCATCAGTGACCCGAACCGGGACAGGGATGATGGCTACACCTTC; CDR3 protein: CAISDPNRDRDDGYTF
J gene: TRBJ2-3; V gene: TRBV10-3; clone size: NA; D gene: NA; CDR3 DNA: TGTGCCATCAGTGAGGGGCCTGGTGATACGCAGTATTTT; CDR3 protein: CAISEGPGDTQYF
J gene: TRBJ2-1; V gene: TRBV19; clone size: NA; D gene: NA; CDR3 DNA: TGTGCCAGTAGCTCGACAGGTAGGGTTTATAGCTCCTACAATGAGCAGTTCTTC; CDR3 protein: CASSSTGRVYSSYNEQFF
J gene: TRBJ1-5; V gene: TRBV2; clone size: NA; D gene: NA; CDR3 DNA: TGTGCCAGCTCCAACCAAAAGAGCACAGGGAGGACTAATCAGCCCCAGCATTTT; CDR3 protein: CASSNQKSTGRTNQPQHF
J gene: TRBJ2-1; V gene: TRBV2; clone size: NA; D gene: NA; CDR3 DNA: TGTGCCAGCAGCCCTTGGGGGGCAGAATCCTACAATGAGCAGTTCTTC; CDR3 protein: CASSPWGAESYNEQFF
J gene: TRBJ1-1; V gene: TRBV2; clone size: NA; D gene: NA; CDR3 DNA: TGTGCCAGCAGTCCGGGGGGGGTCCCTGAAGCTTTCTTT; CDR3 protein: CASSPGGVPEAFF
J gene: TRBJ2-1; V gene: TRBV6-1; clone size: few; D gene: NA; CDR3 DNA: TGTGCCAGCAGTGGACTCCGGGTCTGGCATTACAATGAGCAGTTCTTC; CDR3 protein: CASSGLRVWHYNEQFF
J gene: TRBJ1-5; V gene: TRBV6-5; clone size: once; D gene: NA; CDR3 DNA: TGTGCCAGCAGTTCTGGGGAGGTGGGGGAGCAGCCCCAGCATTTT; CDR3 protein: CASSSGEVGEQPQHF
J gene: TRBJ1-2; V gene: TRBV7-3; clone size: NA; D gene: NA; CDR3 DNA: TGTGCCAGCAGCTTAAGCGGACAGACTAGATTCTATGGCTACACCTTC; CDR3 protein: CASSLSGQTRFYGYTF
J gene: TRBJ1-6; V gene: TRBV6-5; clone size: NA; D gene: NA; CDR3 DNA: TGTGCCAGCAGTTACGTAGGGGTGGGGGATTCACCCCTCCACTTT; CDR3 protein: CASSYVGVGDSPLHF
J gene: TRBJ2-3; V gene: TRBV7-9; clone size: NA; D gene: NA; CDR3 DNA: TGTGCCAGCAGTTGGAATATCGGCACAGATACGCAGTATTTT; CDR3 protein: CASSWNIGTDTQYF
J gene: TRBJ2-1; V gene: TRBV11-2; clone size: medium-sized; D gene: NA; CDR3 DNA: TGTGCCAGCAGCTTAGTCAGGGACGAGGAGTTCTTC; CDR3 protein: CASSLVRDEEFF
J gene: TRBJ1-1; V gene: TRBV19; clone size: NA; D gene: TRBD1; CDR3 DNA: TGTGCCAGTAGTATAGATACAGCAGGACAGGGGGCGTACACTGAAGCTTTCTTT; CDR3 protein: CASSIDTAGQGAYTEAFF
J gene: TRBJ1-3; V gene: TRBV2; clone size: NA; D gene: NA; CDR3 DNA: TGTGCCAGCAGTGAACTTCGGGGGTTTTCTGGAAACACCATATATTTT; CDR3 protein: CASSELRGFSGNTIYF
J gene: TRBJ1-1; V gene: TRBV7-8; clone size: few; D gene: NA; CDR3 DNA: TGTGCCAGCAGCTTACGCAGGGCTGGAGTCACTGAAGCTTTCTTT; CDR3 protein: CASSLRRAGVTEAFF
J gene: TRBJ1-2; V gene: TRBV11-1; clone size: NA; D gene: NA; CDR3 DNA: TGTGCCAGCAGCTTAGTCGGCGCCGCCTATGGCTACACCTTC; CDR3 protein: CASSLVGAAYGYTF